This T cell receptor beta chain is drawn from a study of shared clonotypes between healthy human individuals. CDR1 is ENHRY, CDR2 SYGVKD, per germline. The CDR3 consists of 14 residues. V dropped 2 bases and J dropped 4 bases, with 8 bases sitting between them. Assay: immunoSEQ multiplex PCR; the TCRdb copy retains only in-frame clones and omits some. The sample has roughly 480,000 clones, 79% seen once. This clonotype was obtained from a woman aged 40-49 years in good health. Some clones in this sample may be carry-over from other donors' samples. The rearrangement links TRBV10-3 to TRBJ2-2; tentative D call: TRBD1 (5 bases). Sequencing was carried out using PBMCs. DNA of the CDR3: TGTGCCATCAGTGAGAGGGGCTCCACCGGGGAGCTGTTTTTT. Encoded protein: CAISERGSTGELFF.